Sequencing of this TCR beta chain was carried out in a study of neurological immune-mediated disorders. Study-level results: The absence of shared CDR3 amino acid sequences among expanded clones across subjects suggests private repertoires in all groups.

Synthesis of cDNA used 5'RACE (with 10-nucleotide random UMIs). Every sequencing run drew on 15-18 subjects and yielded over 170 million TCR-beta sequences. One entry per CDR3 protein, called by TCRdb with MiXCR from the 5' RACE reads. Among tens of thousands of distinct CDR3 sequences listed, 4.5% were seen once. This clonotype occurred many times. Antigen specificity is unknown. The unsorted libraries were generated from a total of 2 million PBMCs, which had been stored in RNAlater at -80 C. Germline assignment: CDR1 LGHNT and CDR2 FRNRAP. The CDR3 totals 12 residues. The V end lost 1 base, the J end lost 10 bases, and 8 bases lay between the germline ends.

The chain combines TRBV12-5 with TRBJ2-1; D gene unclear. The specimen sequenced was PBMCs. The origin of this receptor is a man aged 30 to 39 with multiple sclerosis. CDR3 amino acids: CASGLGGFEQFF. CDR3 coding DNA: TGTGCTAGTGGTTTGGGGGGTTTCGAGCAGTTCTTC.